The sequence of this T cell receptor (beta chain) was determined in a study of T cell repertoires in cytomegalovirus infection. Study information: CMV infection plus the matching HLA type was flagged by public TCR beta signatures.

TCRdb re-called the reads with MiXCR, one entry per CDR3 protein. The sample contains about 160,000 distinct CDR3 sequences, 20% to 25% of which appear only once. CDR3 length: 19 amino acids. J lost 3 bases, V lost 0 bases, and 11 bases had no gene match. Germline V gene sequence: CDR1 LGHNA, CDR2 YSLEER. Notes on this clonotype: Its antigen remains unknown.

Overall study findings and caveats: CMV-specific TCR beta clonotypes restricted by HLA-C dominated the ex vivo response. Totalled public TCR beta family frequency picked out people who carried CMV plus the relevant HLA.

Material: CD8+ T cells from cultured PBMCs, obtained from culture after CMV antigen stimulation. This chain joins TRBV4-3 and TRBJ2-5, with 12 positions matching TRBD2. The TCR sequence derives from a human donor in good health (CMV status not recorded). Some clones in this sample may be carry-over from other donors' samples. DNA of the CDR3: TGCGCCAGCAGCCAAGATGTCCTAGCGGGGGGGCCGATCGAAGAGACCCAGTACTTC. This codes for CASSQDVLAGGPIEETQYF.